This T cell receptor (beta chain) was recorded in a study of control samples from healthy donors and cancer patients. Profiling relied on immunoSEQ multiplex PCR, and the TCRdb table lists in-frame clones only, not all of them. Seen here are roughly 150,000 clones, 93% observed once, and the top ten hold under 7%. Sequencing input: blood. The receptor was derived from a man aged 18 to 30 in good health.

The CDR3 nucleotides are TGTGCCAGCAGCTTCCTAAATCCCGAAGCTTTCTTT. Its protein is CASSFLNPEAFF. This chain uses TRBV13 with TRBJ1-1; D remains ambiguous. Looked up from germline, CDR1 is PRHDT and CDR2 is FYEKMQ (reference sequence). V was shortened by 3 bases and J by 8 bases, with 10 bases between the two germline ends. This CDR3 has 12 amino acids.